Listed below are T cell receptor beta chains from one sample, sequenced in a study of cytomegalovirus exposure and HLA in healthy donors. Profiled with immunoSEQ multiplex PCR; TCRdb holds only in-frame clones, not every one. The sample shows some 60,000 clones, less than 85% of them seen only once. Sequencing was done on a sample of PBMCs. The receptors were sampled from a woman in her twenties or thirties in good health and CMV-seronegative. Each CDR3 is given with its conserved first and last residue. Clone size is not always given. Where it is, it says once, few, many or a class for expanded clones.

size: .
V: TRBV19
J: TRBJ1-1
CDR3: CASQGREAFF

size: .
V: TRBV29-1
J: TRBJ1-1
CDR3: CSVDPTGGDTEAFF

size: few
V: TRBV20-1
J: TRBJ2-7
CDR3: CSAAPSREQYF

size: .
V: TRBV7-8
J: TRBJ1-5
CDR3: CASSRARRVGTASNQPQHF

size: .
V: TRBV2
J: TRBJ2-7
CDR3: CAIVLGPRAYEQYF

size: .
V: TRBV25-1
J: TRBJ1-4
CDR3: CASSPGQGFTNEKLFF

size: .
V: TRBV18
J: TRBJ2-3
CDR3: CASSPLTSGGTDTQYF

size: .
V: TRBV18
J: TRBJ2-2
CDR3: CASSPEATDFNTGELFF

size: .
V: TRBV28
J: TRBJ2-3
CDR3: CASSLWASGRITDTQYF

size: .
V: TRBV11-2
J: TRBJ1-2
CDR3: CASSELSLANYGYTF

size: .
V: TRBV28
J: TRBJ1-2
CDR3: CASRTGGNYGYTF

size: .
V: TRBV19
J: TRBJ2-3
CDR3: CASSIETSGGDDTQYF

size: .
V: TRBV2
J: TRBJ2-7
CDR3: CASRRTSGAYEQYF

size: .
V: TRBV5-5
J: TRBJ2-5
CDR3: CASSRSGAREETQYF